One and the same sample provided the 3 T cell receptor beta chains below, sequenced in a study of blood T cell repertoires in COVID-19. Assay used: immunoSEQ multiplex PCR; TCRdb lists only in-frame clones, some missing. Seen here are about 26,000 clones, approximately 72% observed once, and the top ten hold about 7.1%. Sequenced input: peripheral blood. The source of these receptors is a man between 60 and 75 years old with active or convalescent COVID-19.

The gene calls are TRBV18 and TRBJ1-6, with 7 bases aligning to TRBD1. With V trimmed by 5 bases and J by 8 bases, 3 bases remained unmatched. Germline values: CDR1 KGHSH, CDR2 LQKENI. This CDR3 contains 13 residues. The CDR3 sequence: CASSRDRDSPLHF. CDR3 DNA sequence: TGTGCCAGCTCAAGGGACAGAGATTCACCCCTCCACTTT.

In its sample, this clone was seen once. The chain employs TRBV6-5 and TRBJ1-2; 7 bases are shared with TRBD1. Germline CDR1 MNHEY, CDR2 SVGAGI. CDR3 length: 14 residues. The V gene end was trimmed by 6 bases and the J gene end by 3 bases; junction bases not matched to a gene: 7. The CDR3 here is CASSKQGSDYGYTF. CDR3 coding DNA: TGTGCCAGCAGCAAACAGGGGTCTGACTATGGCTACACCTTC.

This rearrangement joins TRBV2 to TRBJ1-3, with 7 bases aligning to TRBD1. Germline V CDR1 and CDR2: SNHLY, FYNNEI. V lost 8 bases to trimming and J lost 4 bases; unmatched junction nucleotides: 5. The CDR3 has 13 residues. CDR3 DNA: TGTGCCAGCGTCCTGGACAGGGGAAACACCATATATTTT. This sequence encodes CASVLDRGNTIYF.